One and the same sample provided the 24 T cell receptor beta chains below, sequenced in a study of T-cell reconstitution after alpha-beta-depleted transplantation in children. Unique molecular identifiers were built into the TCRbeta library. TCRdb reprocessed the PCR reads with MiXCR, giving one entry per CDR3 protein. The sample records some 550,000 distinct CDR3 sequences, about 23% being singletons. This material consisted of PBMCs, mostly from graft donor cells, taken 360 days after TCRalphabeta/CD19-depleted stem cell transplant. The receptors originated from a boy under two years old who had a stem cell transplant for acute myeloid leukemia, so the T cells may come from the graft donor.

The chain combines TRBV21-1 with TRBJ2-5; the table's D gene call, TRBD2, was not cross checked with the DNA. TRBV21-1 is tagged as a pseudogene. The CDR3 consists of 17 residues. CDR3 protein: CASSNPPLAGTQETQYF. CDR3 nucleotide sequence: TGTGCCAGCAGCAATCCTCCCCTAGCGGGGACCCAAGAGACCCAGTACTTC.

This clonotype was detected a few times. The gene calls are TRBV20-1 and TRBJ2-6; D is possibly TRBD2 (7 bases). This CDR3 comprises 16 residues. Germline CDR1 DFQATT, CDR2 SNEGSKA (reference sequence). V lost 6 bases, J lost 0 bases, and 15 bases lay in between. The CDR3 DNA follows: TGCAGTGCCCCGAGGGGGGGATTCTCTGGGGCCAACGTCCTGACTTTC. Its translation: CSAPRGGFSGANVLTF.

The chain has TRBV15 and TRBJ1-3; tentative D call: TRBD1 (5 bases). The germline CDR1 and CDR2 sequences are LNHNV and YYDKDF (reference sequence). Trimming stripped 6 bases from V and 2 bases from J, with 5 bases between. This CDR3 is 12 amino acids long. The CDR3: CATRDTGNTIYF. The CDR3 nucleotides are TGTGCCACCAGGGACACTGGAAACACCATATATTTT.

The chain carries TRBV20-1 and TRBJ1-1, with 7 bases fitting TRBD1. CDR3 length: 15 residues. In germline, CDR1 is DFQATT, CDR2 SNEGSKA (reference sequence). V lost 3 bases to trimming and J lost 0 bases; unmatched junction nucleotides: 7. DNA for the CDR3: TGCAGTGCTAGGGGCCGACAGGGCCTGAACACTGAAGCTTTCTTT. It yields the protein CSARGRQGLNTEAFF.

Many counts were recorded for this clonotype. The V gene is TRBV20-1, the J gene TRBJ2-1; the D gene is possibly TRBD2 (6 bases). The CDR3 has 14 amino acids. CDR1 is DFQATT, CDR2 SNEGSKA, per germline (reference sequence). Trimming took off 3 bases at V and 0 bases at J, with 9 bases between the two ends. The CDR3 loop reads CSARGGDSYNEQFF. Here the CDR3 DNA reads TGCAGTGCTAGGGGCGGGGACTCCTACAATGAGCAGTTCTTC.

Comment on this clonotype: This clone may be a read error of a much larger clone one base away. Given the absence of the conserved phenylalanine or tryptophan at the CDR3 end, a read error is likely. This sequence joins TRBV3-1 and TRBJ1-3; D is undetermined. This CDR3 region has 14 residues. Germline CDR1 LGHDT, CDR2 YNNKEL (reference sequence). V was cut by 1 base and J by 6 bases, with 10 bases left in between. In DNA, the CDR3 is TGTGCCAGCAGCCAAGGCCGGAGAGCAAACACCATATATTGT. Amino acids: CASSQGRRANTIYC.

Only a few counts were recorded for this clonotype. The chain is built from TRBV11-2 and TRBJ2-1; 9 nucleotides align to TRBD2. The CDR3 length is 18 residues. Germline V gene lookup returns CDR1 SGHAT and CDR2 FQNNGV. Trimming took 5 bases from V and 0 from J; bases not matched to a gene: 11. The chain's CDR3 is CASSTPLAGLSSYNEQFF. CDR3 sequence (DNA): TGTGCCAGCAGCACCCCGCTAGCGGGGTTAAGCTCCTACAATGAGCAGTTCTTC.

This clonotype appeared a few times. This chain connects TRBV7-2 to TRBJ2-1; the D gene could be TRBD1 or TRBD2 (5 bases each). The CDR3 has 15 amino acids. Trimming took off 5 bases at V and 8 bases at J, with 19 bases between the two ends. From germline, CDR1 is SGHTA and CDR2 FQGNSA. In nucleotides, the CDR3 is TGTGCCAGCAGCCCCCTGTTGGGACCTGCGGATGAGCAGTTCTTC. Protein sequence: CASSPLLGPADEQFF.

The V gene is TRBV20-1, the J gene TRBJ2-5; weak D call: TRBD1 (5 bases). From germline, CDR1 is DFQATT and CDR2 SNEGSKA (reference sequence). This CDR3 spans 15 amino acids. V lost 4 bases and J lost 5, with 20 bases in between. The CDR3 DNA follows: TGCAGTGCTAAACTCGCCGACAGCCCGCGGGAGACCCAGTACTTC. This codes for CSAKLADSPRETQYF.

In this sample, this clonotype turned up a few times. The J gene is TRBJ1-5, the V gene TRBV12-3 or TRBV12-4; D is uncertain. There are 15 residues in the CDR3. Trimming cost V 3 bases and J 7 bases, with 16 bases left between them. The CDR3 reads CASSFGGESRQPQHF. In nucleotides, the CDR3 is TGTGCCAGCAGTTTTGGCGGGGAGTCACGGCAGCCCCAGCATTTT.

This chain connects TRBV11-3 to TRBJ2-7, with 7 nucleotides matching TRBD2. From germline, CDR1 is SGHNT and CDR2 YENEEA. V lost 4 bases, J lost 4 bases, and 10 bases stayed unmatched. This CDR3 has 15 amino acids. The CDR3 DNA reads as TGTGCCAGCAGCTACTTGGGGGGGACGGCATACGAGCAGTACTTC. Translating it yields CASSYLGGTAYEQYF. Full variable domain (rest looked up from reference TRBV11-3 and TRBJ2-7): EAGVVQSPRYKIIEKKQPVAFWCNPISGHNTLYWYLQNLGQGPELLIRYENEEAVDDSQLPKDRFSAERLKGVDSTLKIQPAELGDSAVYLCASSYLGGTAYEQYFGPGTRLTVT.

This chain links TRBV5-1 with TRBJ2-6, with D unresolved. The CDR3 runs to 17 residues. Germline V gene sequence: CDR1 SGHRS, CDR2 YFSETQ. Trimming cost V 4 bases and J 0 bases, with 14 bases left between them. In DNA, the CDR3 is TGCGCCAGCAGCCAAGGGCTCCTCCACTCTGGGGCCAACGTCCTGACTTTC. Translated: CASSQGLLHSGANVLTF.

This chain uses TRBV12-5 with TRBJ1-5; D ambiguous. The CDR3 contains 13 residues. Trimming shortened V by 3 bases and J by 12 bases, and 15 bases separated the two germline ends. From germline, CDR1 is LGHNT and CDR2 FRNRAP. The CDR3 DNA reads as TGTGCTAGTGGTTTCCAAGGGAAGGGTAACCAGCATTTT. This gives the protein CASGFQGKGNQHF.

This clonotype was counted only a few times. This chain connects TRBV12-3 or TRBV12-4 to TRBJ2-5, with a possible D match to TRBD1 (5 bases). Trimming removed 3 bases from V and 5 bases from J, with 13 bases in between. The CDR3 spans 14 residues. CDR3 bases: TGTGCCAGCAGTTTTACCAGGGCGAGTGAGACCCAGTACTTC. Its translation is CASSFTRASETQYF.

The rearrangement joins TRBV29-1 to TRBJ1-1; 10 bases match TRBD1. CDR1 is SQVTM and CDR2 is ANQGSEA in the germline V gene. Unmatched junction bases numbered 9, after V lost 5 bases and J lost 6 bases. The CDR3 sequence is 14 residues long. The CDR3 region is CSVSDRGPVAEAFF. The CDR3 region has the DNA TGCAGCGTTTCAGACAGGGGGCCCGTCGCTGAAGCTTTCTTT.

The chain recombines TRBV12-3 or TRBV12-4 with TRBJ2-7; 7 bases fit TRBD1. CDR3 length equals 15 residues. The V and J ends lost 6 bases and 2 bases, in that order; junction bases with no gene match: 10. CDR3 DNA: TGTGCCAGCAGCCCACAGGGGTTTAAGACCTACGAGCAGTACTTC. Translated, it gives CASSPQGFKTYEQYF.

The table lists this clonotype with many counts. The V and J genes are TRBV6-5 and TRBJ2-2; D possibly corresponds to TRBD1 (6 bases). The CDR3 spans 12 residues. CDR1 and CDR2 from the germline V gene are MNHEY and SVGAGI. V was shortened by 10 bases and J by 5 bases, with 11 bases between the two germline ends. The CDR3: CATRGGTGELFF. The CDR3 DNA sequence: TGTGCCACCCGAGGGGGAACCGGGGAGCTGTTTTTT.

This clonotype showed up many times. V is TRBV12-3 or TRBV12-4 and J is TRBJ2-7; possibly TRBD1 for D (6 bases). Trimming stripped 6 bases from V and 6 bases from J, with 12 bases between. This CDR3 is 12 amino acids long. CDR3 DNA: TGTGCCAGCAGGAACAGGGTAGGCGAGCAGTACTTC. Amino acids: CASRNRVGEQYF.

A few counts support this clonotype. The chain couples TRBV28 to TRBJ2-1; D is tentatively TRBD1 or TRBD2 (6 bases each). The CDR3 is made up of 16 amino acids. The germline V and J ends were trimmed by 2 bases and 8 bases, with 19 bases remaining between them. Germline CDR1 and CDR2: MDHEN and SYDVKM. The CDR3 coding sequence is TGTGCCAGCAGTTTAAGTACTAGGGTTAGGGGGGATGAGCAGTTCTTC. Amino acids: CASSLSTRVRGDEQFF.

The chain combines TRBV5-1 with TRBJ2-1; D assignment may be TRBD1 or TRBD2 (5 bases each). The CDR3 covers 13 residues. Looked up from germline, CDR1 is SGHRS and CDR2 is YFSETQ. The ends were cut back, 0 bases at V and 9 bases at J, with 10 bases in the middle. The CDR3 nucleotides read TGCGCCAGCAGCTTGGCAGGGAGTGGTGAGCAGTTCTTC. This translates into CASSLAGSGEQFF.

The rearrangement uses TRBV4-2 and TRBJ2-6; D possibly uses TRBD1 or TRBD2 (5 bases each). Germline CDR1 is LGHNA and CDR2 is YNFKEQ. The CDR3 loop spans 18 amino acids. Trimming took off 1 base at V and 0 bases at J, with 13 bases between the two ends. In DNA form, the CDR3 reads TGTGCCAGCAGCCAAGCAGGGACGGCGAACTCTGGGGCCAACGTCCTGACTTTC. It codes for CASSQAGTANSGANVLTF.

This clonotype was counted at least ten times. The chain joins TRBV5-5 to TRBJ2-7; 9 bases align to TRBD1. The CDR3 is made up of 16 amino acids. V lost 4 bases and J lost 0; bases outside the gene matches: 8. Germline V gives CDR1 SGHKS, CDR2 YYEKEE (reference sequence). CDR3 loop: CASSPDPGQGSYEQYV. The DNA for the CDR3 is TGTGCCAGCAGCCCTGACCCGGGACAGGGCTCCTACGAGCAGTACGTC.

At least ten counts were recorded for this clonotype. This chain uses TRBV28 with TRBJ2-7; the D gene is possibly TRBD2 (5 bases). V lost 6 bases and J lost 3, with 21 bases in between. The germline V gene has CDR1 MDHEN and CDR2 SYDVKM. This CDR3 contains 16 residues. CDR3 amino acids: CASSSPFRGEYYEQYV. The CDR3 DNA reads as TGTGCCAGCAGCTCCCCCTTCCGGGGAGAGTACTACGAGCAGTACGTC.

The genes are TRBV7-9 and TRBJ2-7, with unresolved D. V lost 1 base to trimming and J lost 4 bases, with 8 bases between them. The CDR3 sequence is 13 residues long. Germline V CDR1 and CDR2: SEHNR, FQNEAQ (reference sequence). The DNA of the CDR3 is TGTGCCAGCAGCTTAGAACCAGAGTACGAGCAGTACGTC. This gives the protein CASSLEPEYEQYV.